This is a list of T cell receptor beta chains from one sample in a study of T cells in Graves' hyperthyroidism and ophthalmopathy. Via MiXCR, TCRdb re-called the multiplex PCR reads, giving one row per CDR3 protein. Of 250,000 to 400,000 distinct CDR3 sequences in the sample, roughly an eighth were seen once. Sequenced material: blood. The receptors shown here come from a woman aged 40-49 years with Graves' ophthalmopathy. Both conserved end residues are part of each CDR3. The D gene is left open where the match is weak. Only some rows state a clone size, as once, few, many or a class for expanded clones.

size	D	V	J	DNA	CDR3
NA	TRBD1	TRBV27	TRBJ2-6	TGTGCCAGCGGGATCGGGACAGGTGGGGCCAACGTCCTGACTTTC	CASGIGTGGANVLTF
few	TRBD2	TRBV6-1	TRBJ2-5	TGTGCCAGCAGCTCCGCCGTGAGCGGGGATGAGACCCAGTACTTC	CASSSAVSGDETQYF
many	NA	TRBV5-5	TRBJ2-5	TGTGCCAGCAGCTTGGTCGGTTTGGAGACCCAGTACTTC	CASSLVGLETQYF
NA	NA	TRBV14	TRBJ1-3	TGTGCCAGCAGCCATCAGGCTCACTCTGGAAACACCATATATTTT	CASSHQAHSGNTIYF
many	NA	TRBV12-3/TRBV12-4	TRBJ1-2	TGTGCCAGCAGTTTAAACAGCGCTAACTATGGCTACACCTTC	CASSLNSANYGYTF
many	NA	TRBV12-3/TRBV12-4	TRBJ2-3	TGTGCCAGCAGTTTACCCCCCGCAGATACGCAGTATTTT	CASSLPPADTQYF
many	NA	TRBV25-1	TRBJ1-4	TGTGCCAGCAGTGGCGATTTGGGAAGGTTTGAAAAACTGTTTTTT	CASSGDLGRFEKLFF
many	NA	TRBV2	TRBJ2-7	TGTGCCAGCAGTGAGGTCGAGCAGTACTTC	CASSEVEQYF
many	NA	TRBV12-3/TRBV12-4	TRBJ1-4	TGTGCCAGCAGTTTACTGCGGGGTGAAAAACTGTTTTTT	CASSLLRGEKLFF
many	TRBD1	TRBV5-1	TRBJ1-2	TGCGCCAGCAGCTTGAGCCAGGGGGACGGCTACACCTTC	CASSLSQGDGYTF
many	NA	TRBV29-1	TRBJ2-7	TGCAGCGTCGTTGAGCTATACGAGCAGTACTTC	CSVVELYEQYF
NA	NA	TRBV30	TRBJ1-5	TGTGCCTGGAGTGGGTTGACCAACGGTCAGCCCCAGCATTTT	CAWSGLTNGQPQHF
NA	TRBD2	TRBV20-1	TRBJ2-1	TGCAGTGCTAGAGGACTAGCGGGGCTCGATGAGCAGTTCTTC	CSARGLAGLDEQFF
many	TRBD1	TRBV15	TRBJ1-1	TGTGCCACCAGCAGAGAGAAGGGGGCGGTGAACACTGAAGCTTTCTTT	CATSREKGAVNTEAFF
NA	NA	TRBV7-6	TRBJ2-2	TGTGCCAGCAGCTTATCTTGGGGGCGCACCGGGGAGCTGTTTTTT	CASSLSWGRTGELFF
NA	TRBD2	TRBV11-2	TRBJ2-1	TGTGCCAGCAGAATCCCAGCGGGGCGCTTTCCTTCCTTCTCCTACAATGGGCAGTTCTTC	CASRIPAGRFPSFSYNGQFF
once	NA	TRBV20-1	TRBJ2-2	TGCAGTGCAAAGGGAGAAGGCGAGGAGCTGTTTTTT	CSAKGEGEELFF
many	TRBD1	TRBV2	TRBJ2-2	TGTGCCAGCAGTTTACAGGGGGCTGACACCGGGGAGCTGTTTTTT	CASSLQGADTGELFF